The rows below give T cell receptor beta chains drawn from one sample of a study of PD-1 blockade in classical Hodgkin lymphoma. Some clones are missing from TCRdb's copy, which holds only in-frame ones; the method was immunoSEQ multiplex PCR. This table has about 27,000 clones, around 85% appearing once. The sequences come from CD4+ T cells from blood, collected before the fourth cycle of nivolumab. The source of these receptors is a human donor with classical Hodgkin lymphoma. The CDR3 runs from the conserved cysteine through the conserved F or W. D genes are given only for firm matches. Clone size is shown for a subset of rows, as once, few, many or a class of expanded clone.

cdr3_aa: CASSEARMNTEAFF; cdr3_nt: TGTGCCAGCAGTGAGGCGAGGATGAACACTGAAGCTTTCTTT; j_call: TRBJ1-1; v_call: TRBV2; d_call: -; clone_size: -
cdr3_aa: CASSQVGTGDYEQYF; cdr3_nt: TGCGCCAGCAGCCAAGTCGGGACAGGGGACTACGAGCAGTACTTC; j_call: TRBJ2-7; v_call: TRBV4-1; d_call: TRBD1; clone_size: -
cdr3_aa: CAWTAGSEKLFF; cdr3_nt: TGTGCCTGGACGGCGGGAAGCGAAAAACTGTTTTTT; j_call: TRBJ1-4; v_call: TRBV30; d_call: -; clone_size: few
cdr3_aa: CASSTRTFQETQYF; cdr3_nt: TGTGCCAGCAGTACCAGGACATTCCAAGAGACCCAGTACTTC; j_call: TRBJ2-5; v_call: TRBV28; d_call: -; clone_size: once
cdr3_aa: CASLEGQGGFENIQYF; cdr3_nt: TGTGCCAGCCTTGAGGGACAAGGGGGCTTCGAAAACATTCAGTACTTC; j_call: TRBJ2-4; v_call: TRBV18; d_call: TRBD1; clone_size: once
cdr3_aa: CASTPRGTGNERGYGYTF; cdr3_nt: TGTGCCAGTACCCCCCGGGGGACAGGGAATGAGCGGGGCTATGGCTACACCTTC; j_call: TRBJ1-2; v_call: TRBV19; d_call: TRBD1; clone_size: -
cdr3_aa: CASLGDRLNEKLFF; cdr3_nt: TGTGCCAGCTTGGGGGACAGGCTTAATGAAAAACTGTTTTTT; j_call: TRBJ1-4; v_call: TRBV2; d_call: TRBD1; clone_size: -
cdr3_aa: CASSSYRVENYGYTF; cdr3_nt: TGCGCCAGCAGCAGCTACAGGGTAGAGAACTATGGCTACACCTTC; j_call: TRBJ1-2; v_call: TRBV5-1; d_call: -; clone_size: -
cdr3_aa: CASSFDRGQQPQHF; cdr3_nt: TGTGCCAGCAGCTTCGACAGGGGGCAACAGCCCCAGCATTTT; j_call: TRBJ1-5; v_call: TRBV7-2; d_call: TRBD1; clone_size: -
cdr3_aa: CASSLRLTSGGSYNEQFF; cdr3_nt: TGTGCCAGCAGCCTGCGTCTGACTAGCGGGGGCTCCTACAATGAGCAGTTCTTC; j_call: TRBJ2-1; v_call: TRBV14; d_call: TRBD2; clone_size: -
cdr3_aa: CASSLTAWGLAGEDGELFF; cdr3_nt: TGTGCCAGCAGCTTAACCGCCTGGGGACTAGCGGGAGAGGACGGGGAGCTGTTTTTT; j_call: TRBJ2-2; v_call: TRBV11-3; d_call: TRBD2; clone_size: -
cdr3_aa: CASSLRGAQGYTF; cdr3_nt: TGTGCCAGCAGCTTGAGGGGGGCGCAGGGCTACACCTTC; j_call: TRBJ1-2; v_call: TRBV5-4; d_call: -; clone_size: -